This T cell receptor (beta chain) was recorded in a study of cytomegalovirus exposure and HLA in healthy donors. Across the whole study: Out of 350 to 400 genotyped donors, less than 85% belonged to the Caucasian-associated ancestry cluster. The study's findings and limits: Previous analysis showed most TCR beta V segments were productive about 87% or about 30% of the time. In vitro data verified a few CMV-associated chains as specific for CMV antigens.

This clone was seen a handful of times. As yet, its antigen is unknown. The PCR made use of 60 Vbeta and 13 Jbeta primers. TCRdb's copy holds only in-frame clones and misses some; the assay was immunoSEQ multiplex PCR. The sample holds 200,000 to 250,000 clones, around 83% seen once. CDR3 size: 14 residues. The germline V and J ends were trimmed by 0 bases and 6 bases, with 9 bases remaining between them. CDR1 and CDR2 (germline): MNHEY, SVGAGI. This sequence originates from a girl aged 10 to 17 in good health and CMV-seronegative. Input material: PBMCs. The gene calls are TRBV6-5 and TRBJ2-1; D is undetermined. CDR3 in amino acids: CASSYSKWSNEQFF. CDR3 coding DNA: TGTGCCAGCAGTTACTCGAAATGGAGCAATGAGCAGTTCTTC.